In this sample, the clone carrying this T cell receptor (beta chain) turned up once. The data stem from a study of technical replicates of blood from several donors. Trimming took off 5 bases at V and 4 bases at J, with 5 bases between the two ends. The CDR3 extends over 12 amino acids. Germline V gene data show CDR1 as MGHDK and CDR2 as SYGVNS. Profiled with immunoSEQ multiplex PCR; TCRdb holds only in-frame clones, not every one. The sample carries about 73,000 clones, approximately 93% recorded once. The sequence was collected from a human donor in good health. The sequencing sample was made of T cells isolated from PBMCs. The rearrangement joins TRBV25-1 to TRBJ2-2; D remains unclear. The CDR3: CASSRGTGELFF. Written as DNA, the CDR3 is TGTGCCAGCAGTAGAGGCACCGGGGAGCTGTTTTTT.